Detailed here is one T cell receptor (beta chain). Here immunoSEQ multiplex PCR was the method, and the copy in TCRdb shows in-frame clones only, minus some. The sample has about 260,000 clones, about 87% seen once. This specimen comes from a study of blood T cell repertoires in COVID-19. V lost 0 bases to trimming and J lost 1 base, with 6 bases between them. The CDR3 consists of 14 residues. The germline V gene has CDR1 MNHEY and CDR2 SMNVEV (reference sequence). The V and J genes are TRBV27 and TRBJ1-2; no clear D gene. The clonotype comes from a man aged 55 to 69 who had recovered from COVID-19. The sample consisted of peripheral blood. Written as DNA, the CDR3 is TGTGCCAGCAGTTTATCGTCGGTTAACTATGGCTACACCTTC. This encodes CASSLSSVNYGYTF.